The 5 T cell receptor beta chains listed next were all sequenced from one sample in a study of T-cell memory formation after mild COVID-19. TCRdb reprocessed the 5' RACE reads with MiXCR, giving one entry per CDR3 protein. The sample lists over 450,000 distinct CDR3 sequences, just over 20% occurring once. Specimen: PBMCs or a T cell subset sorted from them (not recorded which). Receptor source: an adult woman who had mild COVID-19 (a few samples of this study predate the infection). Cell type and time point are not known.

This clonotype has ten or more counts. The genes are TRBV20-1 and TRBJ2-3; no reliable D call. Germline CDR1 and CDR2: DFQATT and SNEGSKA (reference sequence). V was clipped by 0 bases and J by 0 bases, with 16 bases between them. This CDR3 is 17 amino acids long. The CDR3 region is CSARDLGRSSSTDTQYF. Here the CDR3 DNA reads TGCAGTGCTAGAGATCTGGGCAGGTCATCTAGCACAGATACGCAGTATTTT.

The V gene is TRBV30, the J gene TRBJ2-3; TRBD2 matches 7 bases. This CDR3 contains 14 residues. Looked up from germline, CDR1 is GTSNPN and CDR2 is SVGIG (reference sequence). The J segment lost 1 base and the V segment lost 4 bases, leaving 5 bases of the junction unmatched. The CDR3 is CAWISRGGTDTQYF. DNA of the CDR3: TGTGCCTGGATCTCCCGGGGGGGCACAGATACGCAGTATTTT.

This clonotype has at least ten counts. This chain uses TRBV5-1 with TRBJ2-7; 10 bases match TRBD1. Germline CDR1 is SGHRS and CDR2 is YFSETQ. CDR3 length equals 14 residues. With 4 bases clipped from V and 7 bases from J, the junction kept 8 bases outside the gene matches. CDR3 DNA sequence: TGCGCCAGCAGCCCTGGGACAGGGGAAGAAGAGCAGTACTTC. It is translated as CASSPGTGEEEQYF. Drawing the rest from reference TRBV5-1 and TRBJ2-7, the complete variable domain is KAGVTQTPRYLIKTRGQQVTLSCSPISGHRSVSWYQQTPGQGLQFLFEYFSETQRNKGNFPGRFSGRQFSNSRSEMNVSTLELGDSALYLCASSPGTGEEEQYFGPGTRLTVT.

This rearrangement joins TRBV7-9 to TRBJ2-1; D is ambiguous. The CDR3 extends over 12 amino acids. Per germline, CDR1 SEHNR and CDR2 FQNEAQ (reference sequence). With 5 bases removed from V and 6 bases from J, the gap between germline ends came to 8 bases. The DNA of the CDR3 is TGTGCCAGCAGCCTCCCCGGCAATGAGCAGTTCTTC. Translating gives CASSLPGNEQFF.

The sample holds a few counts of this clonotype. The rearrangement uses TRBV6-6 and TRBJ1-3; D ambiguous. Trimming cost V 6 bases and J 1 base, with 10 bases left between them. CDR1 and CDR2 (germline): MNHNY, SVGAGI (reference sequence). The CDR3 consists of 14 residues. DNA of the CDR3: TGTGCCAGCAGCCCCCTGAGATCTGGAAACACCATATATTTT. It yields the protein CASSPLRSGNTIYF.